The subject of this entry is one TCR beta chain. This clonotype was observed once. The antigen it binds to is not known. No per-base quality is available; no much larger clone lies one base away. One read gives only weak evidence. Stable Graves' hyperthyroidism was defined as no progression to ophthalmopathy during 18 months of follow-up. Hyperthyroidism patients were aged 18 to 65 years and newly diagnosed, with disease duration of less than 2 months. The study excluded patients with uncontrolled infections, other autoimmune diseases, pregnancy or lactation. Clinical symptoms, serum thyroxine and TRAb, thyroid ultrasound, and orbital computed tomography formed the basis for the diagnoses. Ficoll-Paque density gradient centrifugation was used to isolate PBMCs from around 10 ml of fresh peripheral blood. Total RNA was extracted with Trizol reagent, and quality was checked on an Agilent 2100 Bioanalyzer.

This sample was taken from a study of T cells in Graves' hyperthyroidism and ophthalmopathy (dated by TCRdb to between 2018 and 2020). About the full investigation: Peripheral blood samples were taken at initial diagnosis, before any treatment was given. To identify TCR V-J signatures that set the groups apart, the researchers used a discovery cohort of more than 95 patients, made up of 40 to 45 with Graves' ophthalmopathy and 55 to 65 with stable Graves' hyperthyroidism. An independent validation cohort of about 19 hyperthyroidism patients and about 15 patients who later progressed to ophthalmopathy tested prospective prediction of ophthalmopathy. The 100 discovery patients were divided at random into training and test sets in a 7:3 ratio. In addition, the study compared T-cell repertoires in thyroid tissue and in blood from about six Graves' hyperthyroidism patients. Once sampling was done, hyperthyroidism patients were given methimazole at a starting dose of 30 mg daily, whereas ophthalmopathy patients were given high-dose intravenous methylprednisolone. The paper describes TCR Vbeta CDR3 sequencing of 135 peripheral blood samples, made up of around 41 ophthalmopathy patients, approximately 73 hyperthyroidism patients and 17 progressor patients. On the study overall, not on this receptor specifically: In validation, progression to ophthalmopathy was predicted by the model with around 71% sensitivity and under 85% specificity, a median of approximately 6.5 months before onset. Sample size was not statistically predetermined, and blinding of investigators to group allocation was not performed. Blood samples also contained most of the expanded thyroid clonotypes (frequency above 0.001), which suggests that blood repertoires may reflect thyroid immune responses. A model built on a 13 V-J signature distinguished ophthalmopathy from stable hyperthyroidism, reaching roughly 88% sensitivity and 81.08% specificity in cross-validation and 80%/75% in testing.

CDR1 MGHDK and CDR2 SYGVNS were looked up in the germline V gene. From the cysteine through the phenylalanine, the CDR3 covers 14 amino acids. CDR3 DNA is the only sequence kept; it has 42 bases, read in frame from the first base. V is pared back by 6 bases and J by 4 bases, with 15 bases lying between the germline termini. The TCR beta CDR3 regions were amplified from RNA transcripts. The TCR CDR3 was subjected to a first round of RT-PCR using the HTBI primer set and the Qiagen OneStep RT-PCR kit. The libraries were constructed in a second round of multiplex PCR and then size-selected and purified. Paired-end sequencing of the libraries was performed with 100 bp reads on an Illumina HiSeq2000. Processing in the source paper ran as follows. Raw data were processed with SOAPnuke, discarding reads with adapters, uncalled bases, mean Phred below 15, or no exact constant-primer or identifier match. COPE v1.2.5 was used to merge the high-quality paired reads, and each unique nucleotide sequence was defined as a clonotype. Clonotypes were aligned to IMGT TRBV, TRBD and TRBJ reference segments using MiTCR v1.1. The analysis was restricted to V-J combinations with a frequency above 0.0001, which together covered roughly 99% of the repertoires. A TCS score was defined as the ratio of F50 (clonal expansion) to E x V (chaos), with BLOSUM62-based TCRdist applied between CDR3 peptides within each V-J. Welch's t-statistics and random forest reduced 514 V-J features to 13, which were used in a naive Bayes classifier (R e1071). The Morisita-Horn index was used to measure how similar the thyroid and blood repertoires were. TCRdb reprocessing: public reads trimmed at Q25 with fastp, clones called with MiXCR, in-frame beta chains kept. Identical CDR3 protein sequences are pooled into one entry, listed with their most common genes and DNA. Here the V and J calls rest on TCRdb's processing, not on the authors' analysis. The sample table records roughly 840,000 distinct CDR3 sequences; roughly 40% of these occur just once. The ten largest clones add up to approximately 10% of the sample.

The V and J genes are TRBV25-1 and TRBJ2-5; TRBD1 could be the D gene, as 5 bases match. The origin of this receptor is a man younger than 35 with Graves' hyperthyroidism. The sequenced material came from blood. The CDR3 protein sequence reads: CASSVLDSPETQYF. The base sequence is TGTGCCAGCAGCGTCCTAGACAGTCCAGAGACCCAGTACTTC.